Listed below are T cell receptor beta chains from one sample, sequenced in a study of blood T cells in healthy people across ages. TCRdb processed the 5' RACE reads anew with MiXCR; each CDR3 protein has one entry. The profile shows 1.8 million or so distinct CDR3 sequences, roughly 43% of them singletons. Sequenced: blood. All receptors derive from a human donor in good health. Both conserved end residues are part of each CDR3. A D gene is named only where the DNA matches it firmly. Only some rows state a clone size, as once, few, many or a class for expanded clones.

abundance,d_gene,v_gene,j_gene,CDR3aa,CDR3nt
.,.,TRBV12-3/TRBV12-4,TRBJ1-1,CASSAQAGGWEAFF,TGTGCCAGCAGTGCACAGGCGGGTGGGTGGGAAGCTTTCTTT
once,TRBD1,TRBV5-5,TRBJ1-2,CASSSRTGDVVYGYTF,TGTGCCAGCAGCTCCAGGACAGGCGACGTTGTCTATGGCTACACCTTC
.,.,TRBV12-3/TRBV12-4,TRBJ1-1,CASSSKGSMNTEAFF,TGTGCCAGCAGTTCCAAGGGATCAATGAACACTGAAGCTTTCTTT
few,TRBD1,TRBV12-3/TRBV12-4,TRBJ1-2,CASSPGTGGSYTF,TGTGCCAGCAGTCCCGGGACAGGGGGGAGCTACACCTTC
once,TRBD1,TRBV7-2,TRBJ1-2,CASSYRDRAYAFGYTF,TGTGCCAGCAGCTACCGGGACAGGGCTTATGCTTTTGGCTACACCTTC
.,TRBD2,TRBV4-1,TRBJ2-5,CAGSPTSGGSRDEQYF,TGCGCCGGCAGCCCTACTAGCGGGGGGTCCCGCGATGAGCAGTACTTC
.,.,TRBV7-9,TRBJ2-1,CASSLARSGFF,TGTGCCAGCAGCTTAGCGCGGTCTGGGTTCTTC
.,.,TRBV20-1,TRBJ2-3,CSARDHRVPDTQYF,TGCAGTGCTAGAGATCATCGGGTACCAGATACGCAGTATTTT
.,.,TRBV20-1,TRBJ2-7,CSAKRETYEQYF,TGCAGTGCTAAACGTGAGACCTACGAGCAGTACTTC
few,.,TRBV29-1,TRBJ2-3,CSVVGDIYTDTQYF,TGCAGCGTAGTCGGGGACATATACACAGATACGCAGTATTTT
.,TRBD2,TRBV7-9,TRBJ2-7,CASTQLTSGGQIYEQYF,TGTGCCAGCACACAACTGACTAGCGGGGGGCAGATCTACGAGCAGTACTTC
few,.,TRBV20-1,TRBJ2-7,CSALGGENYEQYF,TGCAGTGCCCTAGGAGGGGAGAACTACGAGCAGTACTTC
many,TRBD2,TRBV5-1,TRBJ2-5,CASSLGGGGQETQYF,TGTGCCAGCAGCTTAGGTGGCGGGGGGCAAGAGACCCAGTACTTC
.,TRBD2,TRBV29-1,TRBJ2-5,CGVELAGGGETQYF,TGCGGCGTTGAACTAGCGGGGGGCGGAGAGACCCAGTACTTC
.,.,TRBV7-2,TRBJ2-5,CASSCSQGLETQYF,TGTGCCAGCAGCTGTAGCCAGGGACTAGAGACCCAGTACTTC
.,.,TRBV7-8,TRBJ2-7,CASTETVPSYEQYF,TGTGCCAGCACCGAGACAGTCCCCTCCTACGAGCAGTACTTC
.,.,TRBV4-2,TRBJ1-6,CASSRAGANSPLYF,TGTGCCAGCAGCCGGGCTGGAGCAAATTCACCCCTCTACTTT
.,TRBD1,TRBV7-2,TRBJ2-1,CASSLSATGGLNEQFF,TGTGCCAGCAGCTTGTCCGCGACAGGGGGCCTGAATGAGCAGTTCTTC
.,.,TRBV6-2/TRBV6-3,TRBJ2-3,CAVQRGGASDTQYF,TGTGCCGTACAACGAGGGGGGGCTTCAGATACGCAGTATTTT
few,.,TRBV7-6,TRBJ2-7,CASSLGTRDSSYEQYF,TGTGCCAGCAGCTTAGGGACGAGGGATAGCTCCTACGAGCAGTACTTC
few,TRBD1,TRBV7-2,TRBJ2-3,CASSLQGADTDTQYF,TGTGCCAGCAGCTTGCAGGGGGCGGACACAGATACGCAGTATTTT
.,.,TRBV11-2,TRBJ2-3,CASSPIRGVADTQYF,TGTGCCAGCAGCCCTATTCGAGGGGTGGCAGATACGCAGTATTTT
many,TRBD2,TRBV3-1,TRBJ2-3,CASSGGVSTDTQYF,TGTGCCAGCAGCGGGGGGGTGAGCACAGATACGCAGTATTTT
.,.,TRBV5-1,TRBJ2-4,CASSLDGRGNIQYF,TGCGCCAGCAGCTTGGACGGCAGGGGTAACATTCAGTACTTC
.,TRBD1,TRBV12-3/TRBV12-4,TRBJ2-4,CASSPGQVWAKNIQYF,TGTGCCAGCAGTCCAGGACAGGTGTGGGCCAAAAACATTCAGTACTTC
.,.,TRBV29-1,TRBJ2-3,CSTNPSGTSTDTQYF,TGCAGCACCAACCCGTCCGGGACTAGCACAGATACGCAGTATTTT
.,.,TRBV5-1,TRBJ2-3,CAGSLGEGSTDTQYF,TGCGCCGGCAGCTTGGGAGAGGGGAGCACAGATACGCAGTATTTT
many,.,TRBV20-1,TRBJ2-6,CSARDGPSGANVLTF,TGCAGTGCTAGAGATGGTCCCTCTGGGGCCAACGTCCTGACTTTC
few,TRBD2,TRBV9,TRBJ2-7,CASSAGLESYEQYF,TGTGCCAGCAGCGCCGGACTAGAGTCCTACGAGCAGTACTTC
.,.,TRBV20-1,TRBJ1-1,CSAKARAEAFF,TGCAGTGCTAAAGCCAGGGCTGAAGCTTTCTTT
few,TRBD1,TRBV7-6,TRBJ2-7,CASSWTGGASGSEQYF,TGTGCCAGCAGCTGGACAGGGGGCGCTTCAGGGAGCGAGCAGTACTTC
.,.,TRBV7-2,TRBJ1-2,CASTLRQADYGYTF,TGTGCCAGCACCCTCAGACAGGCAGACTATGGCTACACCTTC
few,.,TRBV2,TRBJ2-1,CASTREGNEQFF,TGTGCCAGCACGCGGGAAGGCAATGAGCAGTTCTTC
few,TRBD2,TRBV7-3,TRBJ2-1,CASSLTSGGHSSYNEQFF,TGTGCCAGCAGCTTAACTAGCGGGGGCCACAGCTCCTACAATGAGCAGTTCTTC
.,.,TRBV27,TRBJ1-1,CASSALRGYNTEAFF,TGTGCCAGCAGCGCTCTCCGAGGGTACAACACTGAAGCTTTCTTT
.,.,TRBV7-2,TRBJ2-7,CASSLQAPEYEQYF,TGTGCCAGCAGCTTACAGGCCCCGGAATACGAGCAGTACTTC
.,TRBD2,TRBV6-2/TRBV6-3,TRBJ2-7,CASTTVQAGFYEQYF,TGTGCCAGCACCACGGTACAAGCGGGGTTCTATGAGCAGTACTTC
few,.,TRBV10-3,TRBJ2-3,CAIRGQGTTDTQYF,TGTGCCATCAGGGGTCAGGGAACCACAGATACGCAGTATTTT
.,.,TRBV4-2,TRBJ2-7,CASSQAPGQPYEQYF,TGTGCCAGCAGCCAGGCACCCGGACAGCCTTACGAGCAGTACTTC
.,.,TRBV12-3/TRBV12-4,TRBJ2-4,CASSPDGLKNIQYF,TGTGCCAGCAGTCCCGACGGCTTAAAAAACATTCAGTACTTC
.,TRBD2,TRBV11-2,TRBJ2-1,CASSLLAGINEQFF,TGTGCCAGCAGTTTACTAGCGGGCATCAATGAGCAGTTCTTC
.,.,TRBV15,TRBJ1-5,CATSRGYGPQHF,TGTGCCACCAGCAGAGGGTATGGGCCCCAGCATTTT